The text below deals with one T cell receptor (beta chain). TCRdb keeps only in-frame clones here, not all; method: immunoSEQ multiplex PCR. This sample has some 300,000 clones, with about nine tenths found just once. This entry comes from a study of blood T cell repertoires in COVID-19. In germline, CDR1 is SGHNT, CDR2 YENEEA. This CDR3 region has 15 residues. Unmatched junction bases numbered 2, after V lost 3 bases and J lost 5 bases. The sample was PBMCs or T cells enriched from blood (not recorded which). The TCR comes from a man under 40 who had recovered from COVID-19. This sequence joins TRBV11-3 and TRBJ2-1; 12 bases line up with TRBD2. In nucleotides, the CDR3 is TGTGCCAGCAGCTTGGGACTAGCGGGTAACAATGAGCAGTTCTTC. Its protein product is CASSLGLAGNNEQFF.